This TCR beta chain was recorded in a study of blood T cell repertoires in COVID-19. Background on the study: Samples of COVID-19 (acute and convalescent) were obtained from the United States, Italy and Spain. Sample material is recorded as cDNA or gDNA derived from T cells, B-cell-depleted T cells, or PBMCs.

Original processing methods: Reference gene primer amplification in the assay estimated nucleated cell counts. The data were produced by immunoSEQ multiplex PCR, yet TCRdb's version contains in-frame clones alone and is incomplete. For V, J and clone size, that table is used; D and trimming come from the DNA. Here the sample spans around 20,000 clones, approximately 90% being singletons. The sequence derives from a man aged 70 or older with acute or convalescent COVID-19. The sequenced sample was peripheral blood.

CDR3 sequence (DNA): TGTGCCAGCAGCCAATTCATCGGGACAGGGGAGCATTTT. It is translated as CASSQFIGTGEHF. V is TRBV16 and J is TRBJ1-5; 10 bases fit TRBD1. CDR3 length: 13 amino acids. After removal of 1 base from V and 14 bases from J, the junction contained 5 bases not matched to a gene. From germline, CDR1 is KGHSY and CDR2 FQNENV.